This T cell receptor beta chain was sequenced in a study of blood T cell repertoires in COVID-19. At the level of the study: Donors in the United States, Italy and Spain gave samples during acute or convalescent COVID-19. Sample material is recorded as cDNA or gDNA derived from T cells, B-cell-depleted T cells, or PBMCs.

Researchers sorted participants into cohorts using their self-reported clinical history. Exposed participants came across a COVID-19 case within 2 weeks before study entry. CDR1 and CDR2 from the germline V gene are ENHRY and SYGVKD. J lost 1 base, V lost 0 bases, and 10 bases had no gene match. This CDR3 is 18 amino acids long. Assay used: immunoSEQ multiplex PCR; TCRdb lists only in-frame clones, some missing. This repertoire shows roughly 270,000 clones, roughly 80% found once; its top ten account for about 5%. This chain joins TRBV10-3 and TRBJ2-3; 7 bases line up with TRBD1. The clonotype originates from a middle-aged man who had been exposed to COVID-19. The specimen sequenced was PBMCs or T cells enriched from blood (not recorded which). Written as DNA, the CDR3 is TGTGCCATCAGTGAGTCGATTAGGACAGGAGTCGGCACAGATACGCAGTATTTT. It encodes CAISESIRTGVGTDTQYF.